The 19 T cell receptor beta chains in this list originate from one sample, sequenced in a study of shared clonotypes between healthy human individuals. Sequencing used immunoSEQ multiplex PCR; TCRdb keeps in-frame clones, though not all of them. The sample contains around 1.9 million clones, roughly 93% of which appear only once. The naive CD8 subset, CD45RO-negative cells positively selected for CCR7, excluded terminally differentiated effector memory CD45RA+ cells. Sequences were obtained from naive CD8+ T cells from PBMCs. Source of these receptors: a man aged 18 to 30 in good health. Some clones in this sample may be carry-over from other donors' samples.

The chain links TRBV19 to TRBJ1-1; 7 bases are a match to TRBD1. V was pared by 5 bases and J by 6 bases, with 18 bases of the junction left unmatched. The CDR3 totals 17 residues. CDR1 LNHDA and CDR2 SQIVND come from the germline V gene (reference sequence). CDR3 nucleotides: TGTGCCAGTAGTTCCCCCCCGTTGGTCAGGGGGTTCTCTGAAGCTTTCTTT. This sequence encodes CASSSPPLVRGFSEAFF. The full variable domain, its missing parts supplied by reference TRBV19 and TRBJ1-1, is DGGITQSPKYLFRKEGQNVTLSCEQNLNHDAMYWYRQDPGQGLRLIYYSQIVNDFQKGDIAEGYSVSREKKESFPLTVTSAQKNPTAFYLCASSSPPLVRGFSEAFFGQGTRLTVV.

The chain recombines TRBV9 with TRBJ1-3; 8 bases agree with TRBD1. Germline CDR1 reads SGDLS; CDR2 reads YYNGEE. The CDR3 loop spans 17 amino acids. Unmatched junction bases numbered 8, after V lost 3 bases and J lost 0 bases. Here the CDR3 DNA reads TGTGCCAGCAGCGCGGGGGGACAGGCCAGCTCTGGAAACACCATATATTTT. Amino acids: CASSAGGQASSGNTIYF.

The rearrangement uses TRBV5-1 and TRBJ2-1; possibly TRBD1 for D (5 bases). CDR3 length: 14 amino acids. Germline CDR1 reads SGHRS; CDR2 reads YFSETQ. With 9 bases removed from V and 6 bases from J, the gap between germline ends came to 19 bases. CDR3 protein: CATSNRIQGNEQFF. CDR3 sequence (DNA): TGCGCCACCTCAAACCGCATTCAGGGCAATGAGCAGTTCTTC. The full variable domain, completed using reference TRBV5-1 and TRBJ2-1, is KAGVTQTPRYLIKTRGQQVTLSCSPISGHRSVSWYQQTPGQGLQFLFEYFSETQRNKGNFPGRFSGRQFSNSRSEMNVSTLELGDSALYLCATSNRIQGNEQFFGPGTRLTVL.

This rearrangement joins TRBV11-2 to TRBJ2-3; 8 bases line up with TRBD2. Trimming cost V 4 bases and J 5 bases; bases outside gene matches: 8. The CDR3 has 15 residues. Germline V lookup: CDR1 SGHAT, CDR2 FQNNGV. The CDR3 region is CASSYGGGAKDTQYF. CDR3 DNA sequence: TGTGCCAGCAGCTACGGGGGGGGCGCGAAAGATACGCAGTATTTT.

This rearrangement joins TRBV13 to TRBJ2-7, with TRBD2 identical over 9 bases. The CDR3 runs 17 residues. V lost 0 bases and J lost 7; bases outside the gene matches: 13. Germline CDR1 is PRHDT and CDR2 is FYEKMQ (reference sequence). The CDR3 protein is CASSLGVGSGRLGEQYF. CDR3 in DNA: TGTGCCAGCAGCTTAGGTGTGGGAAGCGGGAGGTTAGGGGAGCAGTACTTC. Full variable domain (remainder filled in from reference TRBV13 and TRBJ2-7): AAGVIQSPRHLIKEKRETATLKCYPIPRHDTVYWYQQGPGQDPQFLISFYEKMQSDKGSIPDRFSAQQFSDYHSELNMSSLELGDSALYFCASSLGVGSGRLGEQYFGPGTRLTVT.

The CDR3 DNA sequence: TGTGCCAGCACCCATCTCCGGGGCACTGAAGCTTTCTTT. It is translated as CASTHLRGTEAFF. J is TRBJ1-1 and V is TRBV27; D call uncertain. V gave up 7 bases and J gave up 4 bases, with 13 bases separating them. The CDR3 totals 13 residues. The germline CDR1 and CDR2 sequences are MNHEY and SMNVEV (reference sequence).

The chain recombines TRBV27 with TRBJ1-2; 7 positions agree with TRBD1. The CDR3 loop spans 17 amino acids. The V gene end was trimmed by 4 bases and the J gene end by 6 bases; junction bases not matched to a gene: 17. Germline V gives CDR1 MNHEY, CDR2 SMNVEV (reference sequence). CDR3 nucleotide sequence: TGTGCCAGCAGTTCAAAGGACAGTCTCCAAGGGGGCCATGGCTACACCTTC. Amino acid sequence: CASSSKDSLQGGHGYTF.

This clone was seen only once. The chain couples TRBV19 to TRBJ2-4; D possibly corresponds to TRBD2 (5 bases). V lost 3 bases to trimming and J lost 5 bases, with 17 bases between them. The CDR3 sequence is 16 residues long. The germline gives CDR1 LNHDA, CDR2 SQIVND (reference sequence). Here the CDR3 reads CASSMKPTRVQNIQYF. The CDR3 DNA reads TGTGCCAGTAGTATGAAGCCGACGAGGGTCCAAAACATTCAGTACTTC.

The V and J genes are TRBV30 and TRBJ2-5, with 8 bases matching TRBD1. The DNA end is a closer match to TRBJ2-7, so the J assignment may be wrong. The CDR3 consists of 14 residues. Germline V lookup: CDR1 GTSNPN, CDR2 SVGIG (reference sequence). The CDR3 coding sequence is TGTGCCTGGAGGCGGACAGGGCCAGGCTACGAGCAGTACTTC. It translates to CAWRRTGPGYEQYF.

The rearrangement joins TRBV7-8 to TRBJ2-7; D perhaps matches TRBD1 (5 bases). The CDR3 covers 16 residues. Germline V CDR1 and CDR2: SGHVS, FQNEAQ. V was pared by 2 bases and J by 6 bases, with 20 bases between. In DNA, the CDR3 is TGTGCCAGCAGCTTAAGCACGGGCAGGGCTAGGGTCGAGCAGTACTTC. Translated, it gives CASSLSTGRARVEQYF.

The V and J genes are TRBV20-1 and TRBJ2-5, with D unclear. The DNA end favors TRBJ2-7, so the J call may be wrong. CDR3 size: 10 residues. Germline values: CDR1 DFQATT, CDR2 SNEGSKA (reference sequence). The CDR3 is CSVQSYEQYF. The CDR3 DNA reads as TGCAGTGTTCAGTCCTACGAGCAGTACTTC.

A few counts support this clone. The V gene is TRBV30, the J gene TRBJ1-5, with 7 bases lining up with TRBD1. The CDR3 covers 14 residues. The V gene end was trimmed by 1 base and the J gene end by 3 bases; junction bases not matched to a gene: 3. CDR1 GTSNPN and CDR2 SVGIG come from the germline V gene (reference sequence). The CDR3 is CAWSAGTVNQPQHF. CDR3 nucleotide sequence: TGTGCCTGGAGTGCAGGGACAGTCAATCAGCCCCAGCATTTT.

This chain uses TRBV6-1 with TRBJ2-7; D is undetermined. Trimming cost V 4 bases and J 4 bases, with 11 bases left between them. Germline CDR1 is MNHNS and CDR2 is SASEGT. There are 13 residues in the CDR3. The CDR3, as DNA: TGTGCCAGCAGTGTTCGGCACCAATACGAGCAGTACTTC. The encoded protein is CASSVRHQYEQYF.

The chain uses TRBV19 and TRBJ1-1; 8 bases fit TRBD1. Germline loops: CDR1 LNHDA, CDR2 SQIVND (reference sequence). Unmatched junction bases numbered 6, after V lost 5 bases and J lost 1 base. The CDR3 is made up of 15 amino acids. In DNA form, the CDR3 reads TGTGCCAGTAGTCCTCAACAGGGGGGGAACACTGAAGCTTTCTTT. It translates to CASSPQQGGNTEAFF.

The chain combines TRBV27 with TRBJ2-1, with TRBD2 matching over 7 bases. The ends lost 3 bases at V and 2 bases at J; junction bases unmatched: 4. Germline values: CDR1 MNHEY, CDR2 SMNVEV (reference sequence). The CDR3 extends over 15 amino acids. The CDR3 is CASSFGSGPYNEQFF. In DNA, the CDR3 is TGTGCCAGCAGTTTTGGTAGCGGGCCCTACAATGAGCAGTTCTTC.

The CDR3 DNA sequence: TGTGCCAGCCAACCACGACAGACGGGCTCCTACAATGAGCAGTTCTTC. Amino acids: CASQPRQTGSYNEQFF. V and J are TRBV27 and TRBJ2-1; tentative D call: TRBD1 (5 bases). The ends were cut back, 8 bases at V and 0 bases at J, with 17 bases in the middle. The germline V gene encodes CDR1 MNHEY and CDR2 SMNVEV (reference sequence). This CDR3 region has 16 residues.

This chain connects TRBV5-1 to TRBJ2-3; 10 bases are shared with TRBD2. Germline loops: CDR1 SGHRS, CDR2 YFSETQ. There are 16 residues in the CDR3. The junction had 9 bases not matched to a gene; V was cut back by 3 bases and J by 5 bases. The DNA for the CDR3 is TGCGCCAGCAGCTCCCCAACTAGCGGGACAGGAGATACGCAGTATTTT. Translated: CASSSPTSGTGDTQYF.

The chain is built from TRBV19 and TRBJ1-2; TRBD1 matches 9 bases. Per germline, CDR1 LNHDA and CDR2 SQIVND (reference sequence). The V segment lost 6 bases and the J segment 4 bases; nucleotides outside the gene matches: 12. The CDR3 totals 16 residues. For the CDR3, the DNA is TGTGCCAGTAGCACCTCTCCCGGGACAGGGATCTATGGCTACACCTTC. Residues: CASSTSPGTGIYGYTF.

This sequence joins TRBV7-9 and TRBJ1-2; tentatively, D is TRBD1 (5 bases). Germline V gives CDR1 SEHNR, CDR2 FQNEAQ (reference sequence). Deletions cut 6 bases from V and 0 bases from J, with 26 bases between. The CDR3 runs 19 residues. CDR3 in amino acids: CASRPLETASTRANYGYTF. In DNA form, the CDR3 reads TGTGCCAGCAGACCTCTAGAGACAGCCTCGACTAGGGCTAACTATGGCTACACCTTC.